Listed here are 28 T cell receptor beta chains from one sample, sequenced in a study of T-cell memory formation after mild COVID-19. TCRdb re-derived calls from the 5' RACE reads in MiXCR, one entry per CDR3 protein. The sample shows almost 350,000 distinct CDR3 sequences, 20% to 25% of them seen only once. The sequenced material came from PBMCs or a T cell subset sorted from them (not recorded which). Receptor source: a man aged 18 to 30 who had mild COVID-19 (a few samples of this study predate the infection). Cell type and time point are not known.

V usage is TRBV10-2 and J usage is TRBJ1-6; unclear D gene. CDR1 is WSHSY and CDR2 is SAAADI in the germline V gene. This CDR3 contains 13 residues. Trimming left V 3 bases short and J 10 bases short, with 10 bases between. CDR3 region: CASSENLRSPLHF. CDR3 DNA: TGCGCCAGCAGTGAAAACTTGCGCTCACCCCTCCACTTT.

The chain couples TRBV20-1 to TRBJ2-1, with 9 bases fitting TRBD2. Trimming at V came to 0 bases and at J to 3 bases, leaving 9 bases not matched to a gene. Germline V gives CDR1 DFQATT, CDR2 SNEGSKA (reference sequence). CDR3 length equals 17 residues. CDR3 protein: CSARDLASGEYYNEQFF. The CDR3, as DNA: TGCAGTGCTAGAGATCTGGCTAGCGGGGAATACTACAATGAGCAGTTCTTC.

In this sample, this clonotype turned up a few times. This chain connects TRBV15 to TRBJ2-1; D gene uncertain. Germline CDR1 is LNHNV and CDR2 is YYDKDF (reference sequence). Trimming stripped 2 bases from V and 4 bases from J, with 3 bases between. The CDR3 covers 12 residues. CDR3 residues: CATSRQYNEQFF. DNA of the CDR3: TGTGCCACCAGCAGACAATACAATGAGCAGTTCTTC.

This clonotype came up many times. An end of the junction differs from the germline gene, which may be a read error. The gene calls are TRBV5-1 and TRBJ2-7; D gene uncertain. The CDR3 consists of 12 residues. Per the germline V gene, CDR1 is SGHRS and CDR2 is YFSETQ. The CDR3 here is CASSSPSYEQYF. CDR3 DNA sequence: TGTGCCAGCAGCTCCCCCTCCTACGAGCAGTACTTC. The entire variable domain, with the rest obtained from reference TRBV5-1 and TRBJ2-7, is as follows: KAGVTQTPRYLIKTRGQQVTLSCSPISGHRSVSWYQQTPGQGLQFLFEYFSETQRNKGNFPGRFSGRQFSNSRSEMNVSTLELGDSALYLCASSSPSYEQYFGPGTRLTVT.

The chain has TRBV4-2 and TRBJ1-2, with TRBD1 as a possible D gene (5 bases). V lost 5 bases and J 0 bases, leaving 16 bases between the germline ends. The CDR3 loop spans 16 amino acids. CDR1 and CDR2 from the germline V gene are LGHNA and YNFKEQ. The CDR3 reads CASSAYSWGSNYGYTF. As DNA, the CDR3 is TGTGCCAGCAGCGCCTATTCATGGGGGTCTAACTATGGCTACACCTTC.

V is TRBV5-1 and J is TRBJ2-5; 10 bases fit TRBD2. Per the germline V gene, CDR1 is SGHRS and CDR2 is YFSETQ. The CDR3 consists of 15 residues. Trimming at V came to 2 bases and at J to 5 bases, leaving 6 bases not matched to a gene. CDR3: CASSFQAGGLETQYF. The CDR3 DNA is TGCGCCAGCAGCTTTCAAGCGGGGGGGCTGGAGACCCAGTACTTC.

This clonotype was found a few times. The chain is built from TRBV15 and TRBJ1-4; TRBD1 agrees at 9 bases. CDR1 is LNHNV and CDR2 is YYDKDF in the germline V gene (reference sequence). CDR3 length: 17 residues. The V segment lost 6 bases and the J segment 0 bases; nucleotides outside the gene matches: 8. The chain's CDR3 is CATRRSGQGATNEKLFF. CDR3 bases: TGTGCCACCAGGAGATCGGGACAGGGCGCAACTAATGAAAAACTGTTTTTT.

This rearrangement joins TRBV3-1 to TRBJ2-3; D might be TRBD2 (5 bases). Trimming shortened V by 6 bases and J by 2 bases, and 15 bases separated the two germline ends. Germline CDR1 LGHDT, CDR2 YNNKEL (reference sequence). The CDR3 has 15 residues. The CDR3 protein is CASSKLGSYTDTQYF. The DNA for the CDR3 is TGTGCCAGCAGTAAACTTGGGAGTTACACAGATACGCAGTATTTT.

The rearrangement uses TRBV7-6 and TRBJ2-7; D is ambiguous. With 0 bases removed from V and 6 bases from J, the gap between germline ends came to 12 bases. Germline V lookup: CDR1 SGHVS, CDR2 FNYEAQ. The CDR3 is made up of 14 amino acids. CDR3 nucleotide sequence: TGTGCCAGCAGCTTAGCCAATCCCGGCGGCGAGCAGTACTTC. It codes for CASSLANPGGEQYF. Supplemented by reference TRBV7-6 and TRBJ2-7, the full variable domain reads GAGVSQSPRYKVTKRGQDVALRCDPISGHVSLYWYRQALGQGPEFLTYFNYEAQQDKSGLPNDRFSAERPEGSISTLTIQRTEQRDSAMYRCASSLANPGGEQYFGPGTRLTVT.

This sequence joins TRBV6-2 or TRBV6-3 and TRBJ2-5, with D perhaps given as TRBD1 or TRBD2 (5 bases each). Deletions cut 0 bases from V and 7 bases from J, with 6 bases between. From germline, CDR1 is MNHEY and CDR2 SVGEGT. The CDR3 runs to 12 residues. The CDR3 DNA reads TGTGCCAGCAGTTACTCAGGGACGACCCAGTACTTC. Translated: CASSYSGTTQYF.

The chain joins TRBV7-2 to TRBJ2-3; TRBD2 agrees at 8 bases. Germline CDR1 SGHTA, CDR2 FQGNSA. With V trimmed by 7 bases and J by 2 bases, 11 bases remained unmatched. This CDR3 is 16 amino acids long. The DNA of the CDR3 is TGTGCCAGCACCGCATTTAGCGGGGCCGACACAGATACGCAGTATTTT. This gives the protein CASTAFSGADTDTQYF.

The gene calls are TRBV19 and TRBJ1-1; D is ambiguous. CDR3 length: 13 amino acids. Trimming took 3 bases from V and 0 from J, leaving 5 bases between them. The germline gives CDR1 LNHDA, CDR2 SQIVND (reference sequence). The CDR3 region has the DNA TGTGCCAGTAGTATCTCGATGAACACTGAAGCTTTCTTT. Translated: CASSISMNTEAFF.

This clonotype occurred many times. The V gene is TRBV5-6, the J gene TRBJ2-1, with a weak D call TRBD1 (6 bases). The V end was cut by 7 bases, the J end by 15 bases, with 17 bases between. The CDR3 contains 11 residues. CDR1 SGHDT and CDR2 YYEEEE come from the germline V gene. In DNA, the CDR3 is TGTGCCAGCCAAACAGGGTTCCATCGGTTCTTC. This sequence encodes CASQTGFHRFF.

The rearrangement uses TRBV7-9 and TRBJ1-1, with TRBD1 as a possible D gene (5 bases). Germline values: CDR1 SEHNR, CDR2 FQNEAQ (reference sequence). The V end was cut by 4 bases, the J end by 10 bases, with 19 bases between. The CDR3 loop spans 14 amino acids. DNA of the CDR3: TGTGCCAGCAGCTCGGACCGGGACCCCGGGGGAGCTTTCTTT. The encoded protein is CASSSDRDPGGAFF.

V usage is TRBV9 and J usage is TRBJ2-1; 7 bases align to TRBD1. The CDR3 covers 14 residues. After removal of 3 bases from V and 3 bases from J, the junction contained 3 bases not matched to a gene. Germline loops: CDR1 SGDLS, CDR2 YYNGEE. CDR3 coding DNA: TGTGCCAGCAGCGGGGACAGAAACTACAATGAGCAGTTCTTC. Its translation is CASSGDRNYNEQFF.

The V and J genes are TRBV4-2 and TRBJ1-5; the D gene is possibly TRBD1 (6 bases). Trimming took off 0 bases at V and 1 base at J, with 13 bases between the two ends. Germline CDR1 and CDR2: LGHNA and YNFKEQ. The CDR3 covers 17 residues. The DNA for the CDR3 is TGTGCCAGCAGCCAAGATCTCGGCAGGGGAAGCAATCAGCCCCAGCATTTT. Translated, it gives CASSQDLGRGSNQPQHF.

The table lists this clonotype with a few counts. This chain connects TRBV9 to TRBJ1-5; D remains ambiguous. The germline CDR1 and CDR2 sequences are SGDLS and YYNGEE. The CDR3 is made up of 15 amino acids. V lost 2 bases and J 6 bases, leaving 15 bases between the germline ends. The CDR3 sequence is CASSVSPLSGQPQHF. The DNA for the CDR3 is TGTGCCAGCAGCGTTTCTCCCCTTAGTGGTCAGCCCCAGCATTTT.

This clonotype appeared many times. The chain recombines TRBV7-6 with TRBJ2-3; D unclear. CDR1 and CDR2 from the germline V gene are SGHVS and FNYEAQ. This CDR3 has 13 amino acids. V shed 5 bases and J shed 5 bases, with 11 bases lying between them. This CDR3 reads CASSPQMGDTQYF. In nucleotides, the CDR3 is TGTGCCAGCAGCCCACAGATGGGAGATACGCAGTATTTT.

The chain carries TRBV20-1 and TRBJ2-2; D perhaps matches TRBD2 (7 bases). CDR1 and CDR2 from the germline V gene are DFQATT and SNEGSKA (reference sequence). V gave up 1 base and J gave up 1 base, with 16 bases separating them. The CDR3 spans 17 residues. The CDR3 sequence: CSARALGGAENTGELFF. The DNA for the CDR3 is TGCAGTGCTAGAGCGTTGGGGGGGGCAGAGAACACCGGGGAGCTGTTTTTT.

A few counts support this clonotype. This chain connects TRBV20-1 to TRBJ2-7; D is unresolved. Trimming took off 0 bases at V and 0 bases at J, with 12 bases between the two ends. The germline V gene encodes CDR1 DFQATT and CDR2 SNEGSKA (reference sequence). This CDR3 region has 15 residues. This chain's CDR3 is CSARDMAESSYEQYV. Here the CDR3 DNA reads TGCAGTGCTAGAGATATGGCGGAGAGCTCCTACGAGCAGTACGTC.

This chain connects TRBV23-1 to TRBJ2-1; no firm D call. TRBV23-1 is treated as an ORF (open reading frame) with a function not yet certain. Trimming removed 1 base from V and 8 bases from J, with 9 bases in between. This CDR3 has 13 residues. The CDR3 bases are TGCGCCAGCAGTCAATTCGAGCTTGATGAGCAGTTCTTC. This codes for CASSQFELDEQFF.

This chain links TRBV27 with TRBJ2-7, with D uncertain. V lost 5 bases and J 7 bases, leaving 12 bases between the germline ends. Germline-derived CDR1 and CDR2 are MNHEY and SMNVEV (reference sequence). CDR3 length equals 12 residues. CDR3 nucleotide sequence: TGTGCCAGCAGTCACCCCCTGGGGGAGCAGTACGTC. Translation gives CASSHPLGEQYV.

This clonotype came up a few times. The chain links TRBV4-2 to TRBJ2-4; D possibly matches TRBD1 or TRBD2 (6 bases each). V lost 0 bases to trimming and J lost 3 bases, with 15 bases between them. This CDR3 has 17 residues. Per germline, CDR1 LGHNA and CDR2 YNFKEQ. CDR3 loop: CASSQDPLGGGKNIQYF. CDR3 sequence (DNA): TGTGCCAGCAGCCAAGACCCTTTAGGGGGAGGCAAAAACATTCAGTACTTC.

V usage is TRBV12-3 or TRBV12-4 and J usage is TRBJ1-5, with D perhaps matching TRBD1 (6 bases). Deletions cut 7 bases from V and 6 bases from J, with 16 bases between. The CDR3 sequence is 14 residues long. The CDR3 loop reads CASKIQGGVQPQHF. CDR3 sequence (DNA): TGTGCCAGCAAGATCCAAGGGGGTGTTCAGCCCCAGCATTTT.

This clonotype showed up just once. The V call is TRBV5-1, the J call TRBJ2-6; D is undetermined. The CDR3 covers 16 residues. The V gene's germline CDR1 is SGHRS and CDR2 YFSETQ. V was shortened by 1 base and J by 1 base, with 9 bases between the two germline ends. The CDR3 region is CASSLSKTSGANVLTF. In DNA, the CDR3 is TGCGCCAGCAGCTTGTCCAAAACGTCTGGGGCCAACGTCCTGACTTTC. Full variable domain (remainder filled in from reference TRBV5-1 and TRBJ2-6): KAGVTQTPRYLIKTRGQQVTLSCSPISGHRSVSWYQQTPGQGLQFLFEYFSETQRNKGNFPGRFSGRQFSNSRSEMNVSTLELGDSALYLCASSLSKTSGANVLTFGAGSRLTVL.

This clonotype was counted only a few times. The chain has TRBV27 and TRBJ2-7, with D tentatively TRBD1 or TRBD2 (7 bases each). The V end lost 2 bases, the J end lost 3 bases, and 14 bases lay between the germline ends. Germline V gene lookup returns CDR1 MNHEY and CDR2 SMNVEV (reference sequence). The CDR3 has 15 amino acids. Here the CDR3 reads CASSLTGRGLYEQYF. CDR3 bases: TGTGCCAGCAGTTTAACGGGGAGGGGGCTCTACGAGCAGTACTTC.

In this sample, this clonotype turned up a few times. The V call is TRBV9, the J call TRBJ2-6, with 7 bases identical to TRBD1. With 3 bases clipped from V and 0 bases from J, the junction kept 6 bases outside the gene matches. Germline V lookup: CDR1 SGDLS, CDR2 YYNGEE. The CDR3 runs 17 residues. The CDR3 DNA is TGTGCCAGCAGCGACTCCGGGACAGTCTCTGGGGCCAACGTCCTGACTTTC. It translates to CASSDSGTVSGANVLTF.

The V call is TRBV7-9, the J call TRBJ1-1; D possibly corresponds to TRBD1 (5 bases). The CDR3 sequence is 15 residues long. Germline loops: CDR1 SEHNR, CDR2 FQNEAQ (reference sequence). V was cut by 0 bases and J by 4 bases, with 12 bases left in between. This chain's CDR3 is CASSLAHAGFTEAFF. The CDR3 coding sequence is TGTGCCAGCAGCTTAGCGCACGCAGGGTTCACTGAAGCTTTCTTT.